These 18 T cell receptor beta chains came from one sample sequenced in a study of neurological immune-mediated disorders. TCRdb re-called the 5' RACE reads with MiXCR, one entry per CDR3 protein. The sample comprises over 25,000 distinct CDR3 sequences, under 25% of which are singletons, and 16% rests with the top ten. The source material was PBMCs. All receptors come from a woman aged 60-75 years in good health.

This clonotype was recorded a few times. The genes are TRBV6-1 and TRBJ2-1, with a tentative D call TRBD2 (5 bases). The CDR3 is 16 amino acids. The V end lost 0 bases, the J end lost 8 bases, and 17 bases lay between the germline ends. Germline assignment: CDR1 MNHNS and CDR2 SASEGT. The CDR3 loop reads CASSEAAEGAGHEQFF. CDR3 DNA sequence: TGTGCCAGCAGTGAAGCCGCGGAAGGCGCGGGCCATGAGCAGTTCTTC.

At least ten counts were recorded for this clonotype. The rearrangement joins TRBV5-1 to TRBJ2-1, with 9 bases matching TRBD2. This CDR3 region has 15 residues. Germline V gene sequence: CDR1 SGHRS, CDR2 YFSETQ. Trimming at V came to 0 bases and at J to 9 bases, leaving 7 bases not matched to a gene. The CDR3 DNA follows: TGCGCCAGCAGCTTGGATACAGCGGGAGGTATTGAGCAGTTCTTC. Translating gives CASSLDTAGGIEQFF. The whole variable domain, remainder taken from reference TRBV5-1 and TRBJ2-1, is KAGVTQTPRYLIKTRGQQVTLSCSPISGHRSVSWYQQTPGQGLQFLFEYFSETQRNKGNFPGRFSGRQFSNSRSEMNVSTLELGDSALYLCASSLDTAGGIEQFFGPGTRLTVL.

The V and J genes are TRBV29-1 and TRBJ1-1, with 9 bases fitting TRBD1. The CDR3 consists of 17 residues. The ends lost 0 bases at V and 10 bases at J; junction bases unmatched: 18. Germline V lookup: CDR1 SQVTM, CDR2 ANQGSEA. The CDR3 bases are TGCAGCGTTGAAGATAGGGATCCGGACAGGGGAAGTAGAAGAGCTTTCTTT. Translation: CSVEDRDPDRGSRRAFF.

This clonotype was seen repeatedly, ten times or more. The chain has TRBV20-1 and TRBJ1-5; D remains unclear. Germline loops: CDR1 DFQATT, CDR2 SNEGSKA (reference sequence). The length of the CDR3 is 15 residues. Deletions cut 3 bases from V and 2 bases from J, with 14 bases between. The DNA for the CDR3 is TGCAGTGCTAGGGTCAATTTTCCAGGCAATCAGCCCCAGCATTTT. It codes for CSARVNFPGNQPQHF.

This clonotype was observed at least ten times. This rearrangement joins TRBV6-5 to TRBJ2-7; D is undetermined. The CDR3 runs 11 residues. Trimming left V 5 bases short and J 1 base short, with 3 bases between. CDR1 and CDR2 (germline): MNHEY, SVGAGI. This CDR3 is CASSTSYEQYF. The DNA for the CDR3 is TGTGCCAGCAGTACGTCCTACGAGCAGTACTTC.

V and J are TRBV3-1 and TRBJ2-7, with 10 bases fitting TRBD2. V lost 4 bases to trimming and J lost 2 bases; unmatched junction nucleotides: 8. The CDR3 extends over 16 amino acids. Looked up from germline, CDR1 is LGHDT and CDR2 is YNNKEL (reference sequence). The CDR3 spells CASSLGLAAVTYEQYF. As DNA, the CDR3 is TGTGCCAGCAGCCTCGGACTAGCGGCCGTAACCTACGAGCAGTACTTC.

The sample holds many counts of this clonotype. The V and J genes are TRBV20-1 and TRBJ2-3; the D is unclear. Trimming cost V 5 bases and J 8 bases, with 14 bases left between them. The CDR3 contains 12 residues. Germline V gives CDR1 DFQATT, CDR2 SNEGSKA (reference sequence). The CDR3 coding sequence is TGCAGTGCTCCAACCCCACCTGGTACGCAGTATTTT. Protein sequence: CSAPTPPGTQYF.

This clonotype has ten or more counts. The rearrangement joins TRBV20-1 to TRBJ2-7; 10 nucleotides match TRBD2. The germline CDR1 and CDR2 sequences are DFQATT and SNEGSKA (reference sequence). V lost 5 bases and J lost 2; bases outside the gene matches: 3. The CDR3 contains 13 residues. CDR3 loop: CSAWTSGTYEQYF. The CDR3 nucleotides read TGCAGTGCTTGGACTAGCGGTACCTACGAGCAGTACTTC.

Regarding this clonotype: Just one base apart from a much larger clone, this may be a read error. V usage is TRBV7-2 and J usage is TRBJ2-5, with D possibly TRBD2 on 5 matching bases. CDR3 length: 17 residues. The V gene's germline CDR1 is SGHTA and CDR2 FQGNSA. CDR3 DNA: TGTGCCAGCAGCTTCCTTGGCGGGCCGCAGCCAAAAGATACCCAGTACTTC. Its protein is CASSFLGGPQPKDTQYF.

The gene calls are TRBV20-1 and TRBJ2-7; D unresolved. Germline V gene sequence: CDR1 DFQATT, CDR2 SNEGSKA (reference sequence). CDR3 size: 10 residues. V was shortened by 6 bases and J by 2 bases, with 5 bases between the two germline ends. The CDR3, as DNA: TGCAGTGCAGAGCCCTACGAGCAGTACTTC. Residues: CSAEPYEQYF.

The chain's CDR3 is CASHGADTQYF. The CDR3 nucleotides read TGTGCCTCGCACGGGGCAGATACGCAGTATTTT. The V and J genes are TRBV10-3 and TRBJ2-3; possibly TRBD2 for D (5 bases). Trimming stripped 11 bases from V and 4 bases from J, with 10 bases between. The CDR3 length is 11 residues. CDR1 and CDR2 from the germline V gene are ENHRY and SYGVKD.

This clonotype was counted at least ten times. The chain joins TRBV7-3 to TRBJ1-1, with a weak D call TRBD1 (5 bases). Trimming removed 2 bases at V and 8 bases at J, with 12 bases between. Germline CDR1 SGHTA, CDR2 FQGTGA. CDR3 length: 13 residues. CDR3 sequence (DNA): TGTGCCAGCAGCTTAGAAGTACGGACAGAAGCTTTCTTT. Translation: CASSLEVRTEAFF.

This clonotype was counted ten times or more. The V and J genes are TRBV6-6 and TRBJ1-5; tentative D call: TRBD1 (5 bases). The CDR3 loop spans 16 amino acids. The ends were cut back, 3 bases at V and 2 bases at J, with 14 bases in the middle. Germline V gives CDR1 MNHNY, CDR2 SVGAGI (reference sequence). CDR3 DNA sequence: TGTGCCAGCAGTTATCCGGTCAGGGTAGGCAATCAGCCCCAGCATTTT. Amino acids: CASSYPVRVGNQPQHF.

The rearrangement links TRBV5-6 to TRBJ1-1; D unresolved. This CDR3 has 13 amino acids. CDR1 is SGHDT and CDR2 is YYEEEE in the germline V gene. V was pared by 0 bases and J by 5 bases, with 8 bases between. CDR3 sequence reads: CASSLATGTEAFF. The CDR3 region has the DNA TGTGCCAGCAGCTTGGCGACCGGGACTGAAGCTTTCTTT. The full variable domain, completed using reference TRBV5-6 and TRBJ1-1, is DAGVTQSPTHLIKTRGQQVTLRCSPKSGHDTVSWYQQALGQGPQFIFQYYEEEERQRGNFPDRFSGHQFPNYSSELNVNALLLGDSALYLCASSLATGTEAFFGQGTRLTVV.

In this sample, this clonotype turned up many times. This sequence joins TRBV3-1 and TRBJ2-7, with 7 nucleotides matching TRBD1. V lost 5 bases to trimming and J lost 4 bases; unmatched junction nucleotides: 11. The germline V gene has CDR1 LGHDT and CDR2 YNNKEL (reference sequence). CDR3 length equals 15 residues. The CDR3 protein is CASSASTGFSYEQYF. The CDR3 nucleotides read TGTGCCAGCAGCGCATCGACAGGGTTCAGTTACGAGCAGTACTTC.

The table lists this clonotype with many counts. The CDR3 nucleotides are TGTGCCAGCAGAGACGGACAGCTACGCCGATGGGCTTTCTTT. The encoded protein is CASRDGQLRRWAFF. The V gene is TRBV6-2 or TRBV6-3, the J gene TRBJ1-1, with D possibly TRBD1 on 6 matching bases. This CDR3 is built from 14 residues. Per germline, CDR1 MNHEY and CDR2 SVGEGT. Trimming took 6 bases from V and 11 from J, leaving 22 bases between them.

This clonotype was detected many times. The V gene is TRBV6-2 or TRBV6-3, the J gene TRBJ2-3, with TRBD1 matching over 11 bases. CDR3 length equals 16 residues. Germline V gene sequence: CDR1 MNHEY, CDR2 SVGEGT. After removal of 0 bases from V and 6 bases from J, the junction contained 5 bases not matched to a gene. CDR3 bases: TGTGCCAGCAGTTACTCGAGGGGGGACAGGGGGGATACGCAGTATTTT. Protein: CASSYSRGDRGDTQYF.

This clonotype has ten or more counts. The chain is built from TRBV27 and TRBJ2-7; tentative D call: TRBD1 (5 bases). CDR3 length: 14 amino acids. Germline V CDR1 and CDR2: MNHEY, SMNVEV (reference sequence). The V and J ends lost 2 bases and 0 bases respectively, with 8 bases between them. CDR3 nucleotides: TGTGCCAGCAGTTTAAAGGGGCCCTCCTACGAGCAGTACTTC. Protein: CASSLKGPSYEQYF.